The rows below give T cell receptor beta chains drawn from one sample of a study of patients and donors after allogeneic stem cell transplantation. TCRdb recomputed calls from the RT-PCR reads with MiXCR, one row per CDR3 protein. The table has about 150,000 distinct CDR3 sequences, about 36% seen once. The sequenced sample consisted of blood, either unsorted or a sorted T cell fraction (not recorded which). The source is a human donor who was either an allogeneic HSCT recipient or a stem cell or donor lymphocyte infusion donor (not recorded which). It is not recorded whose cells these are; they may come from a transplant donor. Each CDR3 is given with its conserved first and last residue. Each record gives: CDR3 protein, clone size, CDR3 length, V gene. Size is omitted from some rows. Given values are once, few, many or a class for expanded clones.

CASSSGLIGNIQYF | - | 14 | TRBV7-9
CSARGAWEKLFF | few | 12 | TRBV20-1
CSAGSGWATEAFF | many | 13 | TRBV29-1
CASSQAGAPLGYTF | - | 14 | TRBV4-3
CASKGQRVLAKNIQYF | few | 16 | TRBV28
CASSFRSGANVLTF | - | 14 | TRBV5-1
CASGVGDGYTF | - | 11 | TRBV7-9
CASSVAEGAPLAEAFF | - | 16 | TRBV9
CASSPDGGLYGYTF | few | 14 | TRBV12-3/TRBV12-4
CATSDPWTSGGFTDTQYF | - | 18 | TRBV24-1
CATSRGGSSSYNEQFF | - | 16 | TRBV15
CASSVTGLDGYTF | few | 13 | TRBV12-3/TRBV12-4
CASSRPGQGSDTQYF | few | 15 | TRBV6-6
CASSWGNTGELFF | once | 13 | TRBV25-1
CATSRREGEGNYGYTF | - | 16 | TRBV15
CASSLPPRLAVKGGTQYF | few | 18 | TRBV5-1
CASSGLGGGTDTQYF | - | 15 | TRBV9
CASSSTGRTDQPQHF | - | 15 | TRBV27
CASSLLGRRGYTF | - | 13 | TRBV12-3/TRBV12-4
CASRRDSGNSPLHF | - | 14 | TRBV2
CASSRDGANYGYTF | - | 14 | TRBV6-5
CASRWGENTEAFF | few | 13 | TRBV6-5
CASSRELGETQYF | few | 13 | TRBV28
CAGSYKKRGESSYNEQFF | - | 18 | TRBV6-5
CASSQRQAGPHEQYF | - | 15 | TRBV4-3
CAISADSNEQFF | - | 12 | TRBV10-3
CASSQDGQGRNEQYF | - | 15 | TRBV4-3
CASSLLPGQPGNTIYF | - | 16 | TRBV7-9
CSATAGGAGEQFF | - | 13 | TRBV29-1
CASSYSRTGEGSNQPQHF | - | 18 | TRBV6-6
CASSLRSGYTF | few | 11 | TRBV12-3/TRBV12-4
CASSVDREQETQYF | - | 14 | TRBV9
CASSSTMRDTEAFF | - | 14 | TRBV12-3/TRBV12-4
CASSFGLTSGVRNEQFF | - | 17 | TRBV5-1
CASSYSSQGTEAFF | few | 14 | TRBV6-6
CASSQTRGQGETQYF | - | 15 | TRBV4-2
CASSPRQGRGKKLFF | - | 15 | TRBV25-1
CASSLAYEAFF | - | 11 | TRBV7-2
CASSPDRGLNTIYF | - | 14 | TRBV5-1
CASSAAGLGDNEQFF | few | 15 | TRBV9